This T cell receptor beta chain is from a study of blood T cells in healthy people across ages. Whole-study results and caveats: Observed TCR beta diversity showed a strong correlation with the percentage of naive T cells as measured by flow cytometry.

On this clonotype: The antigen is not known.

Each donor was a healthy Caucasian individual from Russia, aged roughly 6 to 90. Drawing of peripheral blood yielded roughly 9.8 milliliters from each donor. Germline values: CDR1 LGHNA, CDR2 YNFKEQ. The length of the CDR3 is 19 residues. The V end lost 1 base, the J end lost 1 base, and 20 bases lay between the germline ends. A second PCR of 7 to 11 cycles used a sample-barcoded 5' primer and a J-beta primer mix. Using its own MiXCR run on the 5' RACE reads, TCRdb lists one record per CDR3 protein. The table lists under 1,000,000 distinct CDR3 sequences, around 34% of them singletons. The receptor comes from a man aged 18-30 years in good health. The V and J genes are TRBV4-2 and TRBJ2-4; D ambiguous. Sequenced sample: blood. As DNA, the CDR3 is TGTGCCAGCAGCCAAGTAGGACCGGCGGCGACCTTTGCCAAAAACATTCAGTACTTC. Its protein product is CASSQVGPAATFAKNIQYF.